The source of this T cell receptor (beta chain) is a study of blood T cell repertoires in COVID-19 (dated by TCRdb to the early 2020s). About the study as a whole: Samples covering the acute and convalescent phases of COVID-19 were provided by collaborators in the United States, Italy and Spain. The material from the prospective study consisted of cDNA or gDNA derived from T cells, B-cell-depleted T cells, or PBMCs. Deeply sampled blood TCRbeta repertoires from subjects exposed to, actively infected with, or recovered from COVID-19 were included in the dataset. The repertoires were made available in a free public database intended to serve as a resource for research on the immune response to SARS-CoV-2. Samples came from the ongoing ImmuneRACE study (first 160 participants) plus 1,254 subjects from 6 global collaborators. The sample metadata nearly always contained a de-identified subject ID, COVID-19 status, age in years and sex. HLA class I and class II types, where available, came from metadata supplied by the sample provider rather than from assay-based typing.

The collaborating institutions used their own protocols to collect whole blood in K2EDTA tubes. Collaborator samples were shipped for TCRbeta analysis as frozen whole blood, isolated PBMCs, or DNA extracted from either sample type. This clone was seen more than once but under ten times. It has no known antigen specificity. Per-nucleotide qualities are absent, and no much larger clonotype sits a single base away. Study-wide findings and limitations: Clinical and demographic metadata were provided uncurated, with the amount varying by source and participant.

TCRbeta CDR3 regions were amplified from genomic DNA using the immunoSEQ Assay, a bias-controlled multiplex PCR. Per the authors' processing: The number of nucleated cells in each sample was estimated from the amplification of reference gene primers within the assay. To quantify the absolute abundance of each unique TCRbeta CDR3 rearrangement, sequence reads were collapsed and filtered. For each sample, productive Simpson clonality was calculated as the square root of Simpson's diversity index over productive rearrangements. The table was pulled from immuneACCESS by TCRdb, which kept in-frame rearrangements only. Such tables lose some clones; where checked, under half of the loss comes from unresolved V genes, and the rest has no known cause. V and J calls and clone size are given by that table; D and trimming were obtained from the DNA. For this sample the table gives about 58,000 clones, of which 78% were detected only once. Under 5% of the sample is in the top ten clones.

This clonotype originated in a human donor in a cohort sampled during active COVID-19. Sequenced input: peripheral blood.

The CDR3 is CASSLGQSVFIYEQYF. The DNA sequence reads TGTGCCAGCAGCCTCGGACAATCTGTCTTTATCTACGAGCAGTACTTC. The sequence is built from TRBV7-9 and TRBJ2-7; a tentative D call is TRBD1 (5 bases match). CDR1 and CDR2, per the germline V gene (reference sequence), are SEHNR and FQNEAQ. V drops 5 bases and J drops 3 bases, leaving 20 bases in between. From the cysteine up to the phenylalanine, the CDR3 has a length of 16 residues. Only the CDR3 region is kept as DNA, spanning 48 bases read in frame from base 1.